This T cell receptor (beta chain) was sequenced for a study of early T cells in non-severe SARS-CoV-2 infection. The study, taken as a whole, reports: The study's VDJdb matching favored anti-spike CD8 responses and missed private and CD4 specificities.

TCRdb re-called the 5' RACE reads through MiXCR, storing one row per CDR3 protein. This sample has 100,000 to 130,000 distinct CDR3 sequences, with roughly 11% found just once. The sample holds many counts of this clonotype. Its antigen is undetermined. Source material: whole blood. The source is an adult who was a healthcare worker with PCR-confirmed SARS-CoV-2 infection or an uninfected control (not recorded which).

As DNA, the CDR3 is TGTGCCAGCTCAAGGGCAGATACGCAGTATTTT. Its protein is CASSRADTQYF. The J gene is TRBJ2-3, the V gene TRBV12-3 or TRBV12-4; D is unresolved. The V and J ends lost 8 bases and 4 bases respectively, with 7 bases between them. The CDR3 is made up of 11 amino acids.